One and the same sample provided the 20 T cell receptor beta chains below, sequenced in a study of regulatory T cells in long-lasting Graves disease. To make TCR beta libraries, researchers used iRepertoire HTBI primers and Arm-PCR of CDR3 regions. TCRdb used MiXCR to reprocess the multiplex PCR reads, holding one entry per CDR3 protein. The table records roughly 360,000 distinct CDR3 sequences, roughly 24% of them present only once. Time point given: persistent/refractory GD, antithyroid drugs over 5 years with positive TRAb. PBMC RNA served as the TCR library source. Material: peripheral blood mononuclear cells (PBMCs), obtained when the disease was refractory, from a patient treated with antithyroid drugs. All receptors come from a woman aged 40 to 50 with Graves disease.

This clonotype was seen only a few times. The genes are TRBV19 and TRBJ2-7; D might be TRBD1 (6 bases). The germline V gene has CDR1 LNHDA and CDR2 SQIVND (reference sequence). V was trimmed by 7 bases and J by 2 bases, leaving 18 bases between them. CDR3 length equals 15 residues. The CDR3 spells CASTDRFGSAYEQYF. CDR3 nucleotides: TGTGCCAGTACCGACAGGTTTGGGAGCGCCTACGAGCAGTACTTC.

This chain uses TRBV12-5 with TRBJ2-3, with D possibly TRBD1 on 6 matching bases. The germline CDR1 and CDR2 sequences are LGHNT and FRNRAP. This CDR3 comprises 14 residues. V was trimmed by 1 base and J by 4 bases, leaving 9 bases between them. The CDR3 region has the DNA TGTGCTAGTGGTTTGGACAGGGCGGCAGATACGCAGTATTTT. It specifies CASGLDRAADTQYF.

This clonotype was seen repeatedly, ten times or more. The chain uses TRBV20-1 and TRBJ2-5; D is uncertain. The CDR3 is 13 amino acids. Trimming shortened V by 6 bases and J by 4 bases, and 15 bases separated the two germline ends. CDR1 is DFQATT and CDR2 is SNEGSKA in the germline V gene (reference sequence). The CDR3 region is CSAAARLGETQYF. CDR3 DNA: TGCAGTGCGGCCGCCCGACTGGGAGAGACCCAGTACTTC.

As regards this clonotype: This may arise from a read error, as a much more abundant clone is one base away. The rearrangement joins TRBV12-3 or TRBV12-4 to TRBJ1-4, with D possibly TRBD1 on 5 matching bases. The germline V and J ends were trimmed by 5 bases and 7 bases, with 17 bases remaining between them. The CDR3 totals 15 residues. The CDR3 nucleotides are TGTGCCAGCAGTCTCCGGGACGGGGCTGGTGAAAAACTGTTTTTT. Amino acid sequence: CASSLRDGAGEKLFF.

This clonotype was detected a few times. The chain carries TRBV12-3 or TRBV12-4 and TRBJ2-2, with 9 bases fitting TRBD2. V dropped 2 bases and J dropped 0; count of bases not matched to a gene: 4. This CDR3 is built from 17 residues. This CDR3 is CASSLRGLASNTGELFF. The CDR3 DNA reads TGTGCCAGCAGTTTAAGGGGACTAGCTTCGAACACCGGGGAGCTGTTTTTT.

The CDR3 here is CASSFLRLAGWSTDTQYF. The CDR3 DNA reads as TGCGCCAGCAGCTTCCTCCGTCTAGCGGGGTGGAGCACAGATACGCAGTATTTT. The chain links TRBV5-1 to TRBJ2-3, with 9 bases identical to TRBD2. Germline CDR1 is SGHRS and CDR2 is YFSETQ. CDR3 length: 18 amino acids. V gave up 2 bases and J gave up 0 bases; unmatched junction bases: 10.

This clonotype came up many times. V usage is TRBV20-1 and J usage is TRBJ1-1; perhaps TRBD1 as D (5 bases). The CDR3 is 13 amino acids. Germline values: CDR1 DFQATT, CDR2 SNEGSKA (reference sequence). V was clipped by 7 bases and J by 4 bases, with 16 bases between them. The CDR3 sequence is CSVITGIITEAFF. In DNA form, the CDR3 reads TGCAGTGTTATAACAGGTATTATCACTGAAGCTTTCTTT.

The genes are TRBV5-1 and TRBJ2-7; D not resolved. V lost 0 bases and J 0 bases, leaving 16 bases between the germline ends. Looked up from germline, CDR1 is SGHRS and CDR2 is YFSETQ. The CDR3 is 17 amino acids. CDR3 sequence: CASSLGGRSSSSYEQYF. CDR3 bases: TGCGCCAGCAGCTTGGGGGGTAGGAGTTCAAGCTCCTACGAGCAGTACTTC.

This clonotype came up a few times. J is TRBJ2-5 and V is TRBV3-1, with 11 bases that match TRBD2. Germline V lookup: CDR1 LGHDT, CDR2 YNNKEL (reference sequence). The CDR3 has 18 residues. V shed 1 base and J 0 bases; nucleotides not matched to a gene: 7. CDR3 amino acids: CASSQGLAGSYYQETQYF. The CDR3 region has the DNA TGTGCCAGCAGCCAAGGACTAGCGGGGTCCTATTACCAAGAGACCCAGTACTTC.

This clonotype has a count of ten or more. J is TRBJ1-4 and V is TRBV5-1; D remains unclear. Trimming cost V 3 bases and J 8 bases, with 14 bases left between them. This CDR3 comprises 14 residues. Germline values: CDR1 SGHRS, CDR2 YFSETQ. This CDR3 reads CASSYGLHEEKLFF. As DNA, the CDR3 is TGCGCCAGCAGCTATGGCCTTCACGAAGAAAAACTGTTTTTT.

The gene calls are TRBV20-1 and TRBJ1-1; 10 bases agree with TRBD1. CDR1 is DFQATT, CDR2 SNEGSKA, per germline (reference sequence). The CDR3 loop spans 14 amino acids. Trimming at V came to 0 bases and at J to 5 bases, leaving 3 bases not matched to a gene. CDR3 protein: CSAREGTGVTEAFF. In DNA form, the CDR3 reads TGCAGTGCTAGAGAGGGGACAGGGGTAACTGAAGCTTTCTTT.

This clonotype was counted at least ten times. The rearrangement links TRBV28 to TRBJ2-7; 8 positions match TRBD1. The CDR3 runs 12 residues. Germline CDR1 reads MDHEN; CDR2 reads SYDVKM. V was pared by 6 bases and J by 6 bases, with 4 bases of the junction left unmatched. Here the CDR3 reads CASSWTGLEQYF. CDR3 in DNA: TGTGCCAGCAGCTGGACAGGGCTCGAGCAGTACTTC.

This clonotype has a count of ten or more. In nucleotides, the CDR3 is TGTGCCAGCAGTCCCTCCGGGTCCAGACTCTACGAGCAGTACTTC. It specifies CASSPSGSRLYEQYF. The chain uses TRBV12-3 or TRBV12-4 and TRBJ2-7; no clear D gene. The CDR3 totals 15 residues. V was trimmed by 5 bases and J by 3 bases, leaving 17 bases between them.

This clonotype was recorded once. The chain carries TRBV5-8 and TRBJ2-2; 10 positions match TRBD2. Trimming cost V 4 bases and J 5 bases; bases outside gene matches: 8. The CDR3 loop spans 16 amino acids. Per the germline V gene, CDR1 is SGHTS and CDR2 is YDEGEE. The CDR3 coding sequence is TGTGCCAGCAGCAGTCTAGCGGGAGTCCTAACCGGGGAGCTGTTTTTT. Protein sequence: CASSSLAGVLTGELFF.

The chain carries TRBV6-1 and TRBJ1-1; D ambiguous. This CDR3 contains 14 residues. In germline, CDR1 is MNHNS, CDR2 SASEGT. The V and J ends lost 6 bases and 2 bases respectively, with 13 bases between them. CDR3 in DNA: TGTGCCAGCAGACACCTACAAATAAACACTGAAGCTTTCTTT. It is translated as CASRHLQINTEAFF.

The chain links TRBV6-2 or TRBV6-3 to TRBJ1-5; a weak D match, TRBD1 (5 bases). V shed 2 bases and J shed 6 bases, with 14 bases lying between them. Germline V gene lookup returns CDR1 MNHEY and CDR2 SVGEGT. The CDR3 is 15 amino acids. The CDR3 region is CASSYPRQRGQPQHF. The CDR3 DNA reads TGTGCCAGCAGTTACCCCCGACAGAGGGGTCAGCCCCAGCATTTT.

The chain carries TRBV7-9 and TRBJ1-2, with D uncertain. CDR1 and CDR2 (germline): SEHNR, FQNEAQ (reference sequence). Trimming removed 4 bases at V and 4 bases at J, with 13 bases between. The CDR3 covers 14 residues. In nucleotides, the CDR3 is TGTGCCAGCAGCTCCGGACCGGCGGGCTATGGCTACACCTTC. Its protein product is CASSSGPAGYGYTF.

There are many counts of this clonotype. Here the CDR3 reads CASSLGQGHYEQYF. CDR3 DNA: TGTGCCAGCAGTTTAGGACAGGGACACTACGAGCAGTACTTC. This sequence joins TRBV27 and TRBJ2-7; TRBD1 agrees at 8 bases. The CDR3 is 14 residues long. V lost 2 bases and J lost 3; bases outside the gene matches: 3. Germline CDR1 and CDR2: MNHEY and SMNVEV (reference sequence).

The table lists this clonotype with a few counts. This chain connects TRBV4-1 to TRBJ2-7; the D call may be TRBD1 or TRBD2 (6 bases each). CDR3 length: 14 amino acids. Trimming removed 4 bases at V and 6 bases at J, with 16 bases between. Germline values: CDR1 MGHRA, CDR2 YSYEKL. The CDR3 DNA is TGCGCCAGCAGCCTCATTGAGGGGGGAGGCGAGCAGTACTTC. This sequence encodes CASSLIEGGGEQYF.

This clonotype was recorded many times. CDR3 DNA sequence: TGTGCCAGCAGCTTGACGGGGGACCACATTCAGTACTTC. This translates into CASSLTGDHIQYF. The chain is built from TRBV11-2 and TRBJ2-4, with D possibly TRBD2 on 6 matching bases. The CDR3 runs 13 residues. Germline loops: CDR1 SGHAT, CDR2 FQNNGV. Trimming pared 3 bases from V and 8 bases from J, leaving 11 bases between.